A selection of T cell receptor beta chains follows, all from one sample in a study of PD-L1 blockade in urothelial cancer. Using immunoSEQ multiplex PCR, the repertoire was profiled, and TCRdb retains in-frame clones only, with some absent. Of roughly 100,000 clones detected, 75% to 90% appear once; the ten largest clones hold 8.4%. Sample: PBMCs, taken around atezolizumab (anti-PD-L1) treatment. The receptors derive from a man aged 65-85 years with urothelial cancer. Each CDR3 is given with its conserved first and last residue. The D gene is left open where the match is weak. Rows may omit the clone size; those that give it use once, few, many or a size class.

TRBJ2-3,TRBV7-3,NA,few,TGTGCCAGCAGCTTAAGCGGGGTAGAGGATACGCAGTATTTT,CASSLSGVEDTQYF
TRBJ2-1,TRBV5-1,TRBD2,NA,TGCGCCAGCAGCCTCTGGGGGACTAGCGGGAGGGGTTACAATGAGCAGTTCTTC,CASSLWGTSGRGYNEQFF
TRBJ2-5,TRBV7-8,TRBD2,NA,TGTGCCAGCAGCTTAGGGACTAGCGGTGAAGAGACCCAGTACTTC,CASSLGTSGEETQYF
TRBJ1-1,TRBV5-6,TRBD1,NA,TGTGCCAGCAGCCCCGGGACAGGCGACACTGAAGCTTTCTTT,CASSPGTGDTEAFF
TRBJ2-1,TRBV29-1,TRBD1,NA,TGCAGCGTTAGGGCAGGGGGCAATGAGCAGTTCTTC,CSVRAGGNEQFF
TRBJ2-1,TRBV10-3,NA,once,TGTGCCATCAGTGGGATTGGGCGGGACTCCTACAATGAGCAGTTCTTC,CAISGIGRDSYNEQFF
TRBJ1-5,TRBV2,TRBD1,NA,TGTGCCAGCAGGTCCCGGGACAGTCAGCCCCAGCATTTT,CASRSRDSQPQHF
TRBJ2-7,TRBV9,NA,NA,TGTGCCAGCAGCAGTCGACCGGGACTCCACTACGAGCAGTACTTC,CASSSRPGLHYEQYF
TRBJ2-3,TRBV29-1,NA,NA,TGCAGCGTTGAAGCGGCGGAGAGCACAGATACGCAGTATTTT,CSVEAAESTDTQYF
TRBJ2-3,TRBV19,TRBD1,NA,TGTGCCAGTAGTTTCCTCGACAGGGGCGGAGATACGCAGTATTTT,CASSFLDRGGDTQYF
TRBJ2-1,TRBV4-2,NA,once,TGTGCCAGCAGCCAAGATAACGGCGGGACGCAGTTCTTC,CASSQDNGGTQFF
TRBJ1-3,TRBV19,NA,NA,TGTGCCAGTAGTAGGACACATACGAGCTCTGGAAACACCATATATTTT,CASSRTHTSSGNTIYF
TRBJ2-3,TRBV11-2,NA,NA,TGTGCCAGCAGTTTCACCCGACTAGATGGAGATACGCAGTATTTT,CASSFTRLDGDTQYF
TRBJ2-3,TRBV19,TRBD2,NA,TGTGCCAGTAGTACGGGACTAGCGGGGGAAGATACGCAGTATTTT,CASSTGLAGEDTQYF
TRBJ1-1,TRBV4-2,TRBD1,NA,TGTGCCAGCAGCCAAGAATCAACAGGGGGCGCTGAAGCTTTCTTT,CASSQESTGGAEAFF
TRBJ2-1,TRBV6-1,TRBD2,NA,TGTGCCAGCAGTGAAAATTTGCCTAGCGGGAACAATGAGCAGTTCTTC,CASSENLPSGNNEQFF
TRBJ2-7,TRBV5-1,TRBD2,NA,TGCGCCAGCAGCTTGGAACCCCCGGGGGGGTCAGACGAGCAGTACTTC,CASSLEPPGGSDEQYF